Listed below are T cell receptor beta chains from one sample, sequenced in a study of blood T cell repertoires in COVID-19. Produced via immunoSEQ multiplex PCR; TCRdb's table is partial and in-frame only. The sample has some 85,000 clones, 80% seen once. Sequencing was done on a sample of peripheral blood. Source of these receptors: a woman of 80 years or more with acute or convalescent COVID-19. The CDR3 runs from the conserved cysteine through the conserved F or W. D genes are given only for firm matches. For some rows the clone size is stated as once, few or many, or as a class when expanded; others skip it.

J	D	V	size	DNA	CDR3
TRBJ1-6	TRBD1	TRBV2	-	TGTGCCAGCAGTGATACAGGGGGAGTCCTCCACTTT	CASSDTGGVLHF
TRBJ2-1	TRBD2	TRBV7-3	-	TGTGCCAGCAGCTTCCCTAGCGGGGGGACCTACAATGAGCAGTTCTTC	CASSFPSGGTYNEQFF
TRBJ2-7	-	TRBV3-1/TRBV3-2	once	TGTGCCAGCAGCCAAGAGATGGGGCCCTTGGGGCAGTACTTC	CASSQEMGPLGQYF
TRBJ1-1	TRBD1	TRBV6-5	-	TGTGCCAGCAGTTGGCTGGGACAGGCGACCACTGAAGCTTTCTTT	CASSWLGQATTEAFF
TRBJ2-3	-	TRBV19	-	TGTGCCAGTACAGGGACAAGCGTCACAGATACGCAGTATTTT	CASTGTSVTDTQYF
TRBJ1-5	-	TRBV21-1	-	TGTGCCAGCAGCAAAGCCGGGACAGGGCTCGGTCAGCCCCAGCATTTT	CASSKAGTGLGQPQHF
TRBJ1-1	TRBD1	TRBV2	-	TGTGCCAGCTCCAAGCCGGGACAGGGGATGTTACGGACTGAAGCTTTCTTT	CASSKPGQGMLRTEAFF
TRBJ2-6	-	TRBV5-6	-	TGTGCCAGCAGCTTGAGGGGGACTGGGGCCAACGTCCTGACTTTC	CASSLRGTGANVLTF
TRBJ2-1	TRBD1	TRBV5-4	-	TGTGCCAGCAGCTCAGCACGGGACAGGGGAGACAATGAGCAGTTCTTC	CASSSARDRGDNEQFF
TRBJ2-5	TRBD2	TRBV30	once	TGTGCCTGGACAGGGACTAGCGGGAGGGTCCAAGAGACCCAGTACTTC	CAWTGTSGRVQETQYF
TRBJ2-3	TRBD2	TRBV27	few	TGTGCCAGCAGACAATGGGCGGTTCTAGCGGAAACAGATACGCAGTATTTT	CASRQWAVLAETDTQYF
TRBJ1-3	TRBD1	TRBV6-6	few	TGTGCCAGCAGGACAGGGCTCTCTGGAAACACCATATATTTT	CASRTGLSGNTIYF
TRBJ1-3	-	TRBV7-9	-	TGTGCCAGCAGCTTAGGGGCCTATGGAAACACCATATATTTT	CASSLGAYGNTIYF
TRBJ2-1	-	TRBV5-1	few	TGCGCCAGCAGCTTGGGCAGGGAAACCTACAATGAGCAGTTCTTC	CASSLGRETYNEQFF
TRBJ2-3	TRBD1	TRBV6-6	-	TGTGCCAGCAGAGGCCGGGACAGGGGCACAGATACGCAGTATTTT	CASRGRDRGTDTQYF
TRBJ1-2	TRBD1	TRBV12-3/TRBV12-4	-	TGTGCCAGCAGTCCCTGGACAGGGGGTGGCTACACCTTC	CASSPWTGGGYTF
TRBJ2-7	TRBD2	TRBV4-1	few	TGCGCCAGCAGCCGAAGGACTAGCGGGGAGGAGGGCTACGAGCAGTACTTC	CASSRRTSGEEGYEQYF
TRBJ1-1	-	TRBV21-1	-	TGTGCCAGCAGCAAAGTTCGACCGGGACAGGGGGCGAACACTGAAGCTTTCTTT	CASSKVRPGQGANTEAFF
TRBJ2-7	TRBD2	TRBV2	-	TGTGCCAGCCAAACTAGCGGGATTTCCTACGAGCAGTACTTC	CASQTSGISYEQYF
TRBJ1-1	-	TRBV19	-	TGTGCCAGTAGTATCACAGGGATCAACACTGAAGCTTTCTTT	CASSITGINTEAFF
TRBJ2-1	TRBD1	TRBV25-1	-	TGTGCCAGCACTGGCGCCGGGACAGGGGAGAATGAGCAGTTCTTC	CASTGAGTGENEQFF
TRBJ2-1	TRBD2	TRBV2	-	TGTGCCACCACTAGCGGGAGGACCTACAATGAGCAGTTCTTC	CATTSGRTYNEQFF
TRBJ2-2	-	TRBV27	many	TGTGCCAGCAGTTTAGACCGGACAGAAAACACCGGGGAGCTGTTTTTT	CASSLDRTENTGELFF
TRBJ2-2	TRBD1	TRBV19	-	TGTGCCAGTAGCATGAGACAGGGGTGGAACACCGGGGAGCTGTTTTTT	CASSMRQGWNTGELFF
TRBJ2-1	-	TRBV5-1	-	TGCGCCAGCAGCGACCGGGACAAGACCTACAATGAGCAGTTCTTC	CASSDRDKTYNEQFF
TRBJ2-7	TRBD1	TRBV2	-	TGTGCCAGCAGCGGGGGCCGGGACAGGGCGATCTACGAGCAGTACTTC	CASSGGRDRAIYEQYF
TRBJ1-4	TRBD1	TRBV19	-	TGTGCCAGTAGTATCATGGGTGGGACAGGGAATGAAAAACTGTTTTTT	CASSIMGGTGNEKLFF
TRBJ1-4	TRBD1	TRBV30	few	TGTGCCTGGAGTGGTGACAGGGGGGAAGAAAAACTGTTTTTT	CAWSGDRGEEKLFF
TRBJ1-2	-	TRBV4-2	once	TGTGCCAGCACCTCAGCGACAGAGATCTATGGCTACACCTTC	CASTSATEIYGYTF
TRBJ2-6	-	TRBV6-5	-	TGTGCCAGCAGTTACAGCGCCGGGGGTGGGGCCAACGTCCTGACTTTC	CASSYSAGGGANVLTF
TRBJ2-3	-	TRBV7-2	few	TGTGCCAGCACCTCAACGGGTTATGGGACAGATACGCAGTATTTT	CASTSTGYGTDTQYF
TRBJ2-1	-	TRBV6-5	-	TGTGCCAGCAGTTACTTGACAGGTGCCTACAATGAGCAGTTCTTC	CASSYLTGAYNEQFF
TRBJ2-2	TRBD2	TRBV29-1	-	TGCAGCGCCATGGGTCTAGCGGGAGTCACCGGGGAGCTGTTTTTT	CSAMGLAGVTGELFF
TRBJ1-4	-	TRBV4-2	-	TGTGCCAGCAGCCATGGAGACGGCAATGAAAAACTGTTTTTT	CASSHGDGNEKLFF
TRBJ2-3	TRBD2	TRBV5-1	-	TGCGCCAGCAGCAGTCACCCAAAGGGGCTAGCGGGAGCTAGGGATACGCAGTATTTT	CASSSHPKGLAGARDTQYF
TRBJ2-7	-	TRBV7-2	-	TGTGCCAGCAGCTTAGGGCACGCCTCCCAGTGGCAGTACTTC	CASSLGHASQWQYF
TRBJ2-7	-	TRBV15	-	TGTGCCACCAGCAGACGCGGGGTAGAGTCCTACGAGCAGTACTTC	CATSRRGVESYEQYF
TRBJ1-2	TRBD1	TRBV5-8	once	TGTGCCAGCAGCTTCGATCTACAGGGGATTAGCGGCTACACCTTC	CASSFDLQGISGYTF
TRBJ1-3	-	TRBV11-1	few	TGTGCCAGCAGCTACTCCGGGACAGGAAACACCATATATTTT	CASSYSGTGNTIYF
TRBJ2-3	-	TRBV7-6	-	TGTGCCAGCAGCTTAGCGGGCGCTAGCACAGATACGCAGTATTTT	CASSLAGASTDTQYF
TRBJ2-7	-	TRBV5-1	-	TGCGCCAGCAGCTTGGATCCTAGCGCAACCTACGAGCAGTACTTC	CASSLDPSATYEQYF
TRBJ2-7	TRBD1	TRBV19	once	TGTGCCAGTAGTATCGTACAGGGGAGTTACGAGCAGTACTTC	CASSIVQGSYEQYF
TRBJ1-6	-	TRBV21-1	-	TGTGCCAGCACCCCCAGGTGGAAACAGAGTAGGAACTCCTATAATTCACCCCTCCACTTT	CASTPRWKQSRNSYNSPLHF